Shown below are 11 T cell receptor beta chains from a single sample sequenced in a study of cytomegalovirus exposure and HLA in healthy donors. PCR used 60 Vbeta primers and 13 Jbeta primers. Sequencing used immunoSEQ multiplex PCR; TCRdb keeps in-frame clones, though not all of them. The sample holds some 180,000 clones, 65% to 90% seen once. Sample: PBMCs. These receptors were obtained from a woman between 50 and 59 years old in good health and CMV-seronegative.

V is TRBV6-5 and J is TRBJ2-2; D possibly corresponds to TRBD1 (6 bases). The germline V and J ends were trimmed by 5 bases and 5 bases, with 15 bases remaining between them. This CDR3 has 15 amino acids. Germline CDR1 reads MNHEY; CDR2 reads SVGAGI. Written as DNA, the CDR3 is TGTGCCAGCAGTCGGGACACCAGACCTACCGGGGAGCTGTTTTTT. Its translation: CASSRDTRPTGELFF.

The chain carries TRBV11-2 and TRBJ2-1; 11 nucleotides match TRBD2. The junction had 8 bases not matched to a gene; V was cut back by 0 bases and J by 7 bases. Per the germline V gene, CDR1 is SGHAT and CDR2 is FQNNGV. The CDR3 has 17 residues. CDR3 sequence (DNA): TGTGCCAGCAGCTTAGAAATCGTGACTAGCGGGACTAATGAGCAGTTCTTC. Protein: CASSLEIVTSGTNEQFF.

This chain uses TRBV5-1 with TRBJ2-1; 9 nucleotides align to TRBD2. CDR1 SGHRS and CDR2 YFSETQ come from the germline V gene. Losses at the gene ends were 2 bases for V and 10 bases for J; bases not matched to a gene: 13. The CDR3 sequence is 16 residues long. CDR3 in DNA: TGCGCCAGCAGCTTTCGGGGAGCGGGGGGACAAGGGGAGCAGTTCTTC. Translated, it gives CASSFRGAGGQGEQFF. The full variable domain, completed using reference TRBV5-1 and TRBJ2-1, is KAGVTQTPRYLIKTRGQQVTLSCSPISGHRSVSWYQQTPGQGLQFLFEYFSETQRNKGNFPGRFSGRQFSNSRSEMNVSTLELGDSALYLCASSFRGAGGQGEQFFGPGTRLTVL.

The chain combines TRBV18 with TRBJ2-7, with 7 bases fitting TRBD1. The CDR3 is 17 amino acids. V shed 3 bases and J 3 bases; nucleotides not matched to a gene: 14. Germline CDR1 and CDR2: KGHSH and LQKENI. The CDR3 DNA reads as TGTGCCAGCTCACCCCCTATCACAGGGGATGATTACTACGAGCAGTACTTC. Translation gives CASSPPITGDDYYEQYF.

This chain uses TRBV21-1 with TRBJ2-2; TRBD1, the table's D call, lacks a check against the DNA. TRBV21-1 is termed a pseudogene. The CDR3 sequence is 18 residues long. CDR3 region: CASSSRDRPTSNTGELFF. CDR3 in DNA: TGTGCCAGCAGCTCCCGGGACAGGCCCACTTCGAACACCGGGGAGCTGTTTTTT.

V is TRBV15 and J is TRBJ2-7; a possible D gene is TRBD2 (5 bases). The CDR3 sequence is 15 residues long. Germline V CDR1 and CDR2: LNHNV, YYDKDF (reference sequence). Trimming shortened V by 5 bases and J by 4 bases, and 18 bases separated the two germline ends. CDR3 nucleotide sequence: TGTGCCACCAGCCCCGGACTTACATTAAGGTACGAGCAGTACTTC. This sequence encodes CATSPGLTLRYEQYF.

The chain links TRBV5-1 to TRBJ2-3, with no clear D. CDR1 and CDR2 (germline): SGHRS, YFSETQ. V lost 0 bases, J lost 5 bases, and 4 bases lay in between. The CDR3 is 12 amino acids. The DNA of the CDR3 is TGCGCCAGCAGCTTGGGAGGAGATACGCAGTATTTT. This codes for CASSLGGDTQYF. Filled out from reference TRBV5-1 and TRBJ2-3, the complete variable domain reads KAGVTQTPRYLIKTRGQQVTLSCSPISGHRSVSWYQQTPGQGLQFLFEYFSETQRNKGNFPGRFSGRQFSNSRSEMNVSTLELGDSALYLCASSLGGDTQYFGPGTRLTVL.

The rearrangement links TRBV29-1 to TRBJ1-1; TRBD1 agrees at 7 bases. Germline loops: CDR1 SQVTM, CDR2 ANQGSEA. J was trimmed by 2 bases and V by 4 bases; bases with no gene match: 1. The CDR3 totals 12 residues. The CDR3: CSVGTGNTEAFF. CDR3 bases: TGCAGCGTTGGGACAGGCAACACTGAAGCTTTCTTT.

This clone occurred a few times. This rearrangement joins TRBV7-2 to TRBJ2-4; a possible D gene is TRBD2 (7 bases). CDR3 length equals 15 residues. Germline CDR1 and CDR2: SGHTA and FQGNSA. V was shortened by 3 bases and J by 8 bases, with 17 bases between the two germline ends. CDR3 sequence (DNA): TGTGCCAGCAGCTTCCTAGGGGGGGGCGCCGACATTCAGTACTTC. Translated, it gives CASSFLGGGADIQYF.

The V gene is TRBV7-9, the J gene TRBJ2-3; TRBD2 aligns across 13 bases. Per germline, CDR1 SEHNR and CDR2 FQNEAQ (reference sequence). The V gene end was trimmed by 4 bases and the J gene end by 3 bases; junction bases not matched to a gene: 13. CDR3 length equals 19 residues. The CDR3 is CASSYSRRTSGRKTDTQYF. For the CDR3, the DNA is TGTGCCAGCAGCTACTCCAGAAGGACTAGCGGGAGAAAGACAGATACGCAGTATTTT.

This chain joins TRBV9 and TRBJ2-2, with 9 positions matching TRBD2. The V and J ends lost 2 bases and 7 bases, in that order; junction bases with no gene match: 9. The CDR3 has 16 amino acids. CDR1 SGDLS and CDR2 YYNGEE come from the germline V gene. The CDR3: CASSVRSGGLGGELFF. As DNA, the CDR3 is TGTGCCAGCAGCGTGCGTAGCGGGGGCTTGGGCGGGGAGCTGTTTTTT.